This T cell receptor beta chain was retrieved from a study of cytomegalovirus exposure and HLA in healthy donors. Study conclusions and caveats: A likely sequencing artifact accounted for one observed cluster of highly shared sequence variants. Cytomegalovirus status was reportedly diagnosed by the classifier with high sensitivity and specificity.

The sample holds a few counts of this clone. Its target is not known. Vbeta (60) and Jbeta (13) primers were used in the PCR. As processed by the authors: There were around 80 million unique TCR beta chains by a later count, and some 11 million of them were shared. Profiled with immunoSEQ multiplex PCR; TCRdb holds only in-frame clones, not every one. D and trimming come from the DNA, and the V and J calls and clone size come from that table. The table includes around 120,000 clones, around 73% detected once. In germline, CDR1 is SGHRS, CDR2 YFSETQ. The CDR3 contains 17 residues. V shed 4 bases and J 6 bases; nucleotides not matched to a gene: 10.

This sequence originates from a human donor in good health. V gene TRBV5-1 combines with J gene TRBJ1-6; 10 nucleotides agree with TRBD1. Sequencing input: PBMCs. CDR3 sequence: CASSLGGQGRANSPLHF. CDR3 DNA: TGCGCCAGCAGCCTCGGGGGACAGGGGAGGGCTAATTCACCCCTCCACTTT.